Sequencing of this T cell receptor (beta chain) was carried out in a study of CD8+CD57+ T cells in acquired aplastic anemia. Study observations and caveats: Researchers report that approximately 28 CD8+ CDR3 sequences appeared in both patients and controls.

Selection for sequencing was limited to patients who had shown CD8+CD57+ cell expansion by flow cytometry. The enrolled patients all had severe acquired aplastic anemia. This clonotype was seen more than once but under ten times. Its cognate antigen is unknown. For CDR3 and TCR beta VDJ profiling, genomic DNA was the template used. TCRdb itself ran the reads through MiXCR, one entry per CDR3 protein. The profile shows about 160,000 distinct CDR3 sequences, roughly 43% of them singletons. Input material: sorted CD4+, CD8+, or CD8+CD57+ T cells (not recorded which) from PBMCs. This TCR was sampled from a human donor with aplastic anemia.

The CDR3 DNA reads TGTGCCAGCAGCTTACGGGGGGCGGTGAGCAATCAGCCCCAGCATTTT. It translates to CASSLRGAVSNQPQHF. The gene calls are TRBV7-8 and TRBJ1-5, with D perhaps matching TRBD1 (6 bases). The CDR3 has 16 residues. CDR1 and CDR2 from the germline V gene are SGHVS and FQNEAQ. Trimming cost V 2 bases and J 1 base, with 12 bases left between them.